This is a list of T cell receptor beta chains from one sample in a study of T-cell reconstitution after alpha-beta-depleted transplantation in children. TCRdb re-derived calls from the PCR reads in MiXCR, one entry per CDR3 protein. The table has about 360,000 distinct CDR3 sequences, approximately 12% seen once. The sequencing here drew on PBMCs, taken from the stem cell graft. The receptors originated from a human donor who donated a stem cell graft to a child with Fanconi anemia. CDR3s include the opening cysteine and the closing phenylalanine or tryptophan. Fields, in order: J gene, V gene, CDR3 protein.

j_call: TRBJ2-3; v_call: TRBV9; cdr3_aa: CASSVRDYSTDTQYF
j_call: TRBJ2-3; v_call: TRBV12-3/TRBV12-4; cdr3_aa: CASSLAASSTDTQYF
j_call: TRBJ2-3; v_call: TRBV20-1; cdr3_aa: CSAPFSGARTDTQYF
j_call: TRBJ1-5; v_call: TRBV5-1; cdr3_aa: CASRRTGEGQPQHF
j_call: TRBJ1-1; v_call: TRBV19; cdr3_aa: CASSITGVSTEAFF
j_call: TRBJ2-1; v_call: TRBV14; cdr3_aa: CASSQLIGAGNEQFF
j_call: TRBJ2-5; v_call: TRBV29-1; cdr3_aa: CSAAGTVQETQYF
j_call: TRBJ2-1; v_call: TRBV11-2; cdr3_aa: CASSYGFYEQFF
j_call: TRBJ2-5; v_call: TRBV5-6; cdr3_aa: CASSPGVWRGAQETQYF
j_call: TRBJ2-2; v_call: TRBV6-5; cdr3_aa: CASSYTSAGELFF
j_call: TRBJ2-4; v_call: TRBV5-1; cdr3_aa: CASSLAGTEDIQYF
j_call: TRBJ1-6; v_call: TRBV12-3/TRBV12-4; cdr3_aa: CASSWDRVNSPLHF
j_call: TRBJ1-1; v_call: TRBV11-1; cdr3_aa: CASSRTGIEAFF
j_call: TRBJ1-3; v_call: TRBV7-3; cdr3_aa: CASSLTDGGAIYF
j_call: TRBJ1-1; v_call: TRBV7-2; cdr3_aa: CASSLEQGGPAFF
j_call: TRBJ2-2; v_call: TRBV20-1; cdr3_aa: CSAAASRGTGELFF
j_call: TRBJ1-1; v_call: TRBV5-1; cdr3_aa: CASSLQIVGSNTEAFF
j_call: TRBJ2-3; v_call: TRBV19; cdr3_aa: CASSPTGNTDTQYF
j_call: TRBJ2-7; v_call: TRBV5-1; cdr3_aa: CASSLEPGQGYEQYF
j_call: TRBJ2-1; v_call: TRBV5-6; cdr3_aa: CASSLAKRGQGEQFF
j_call: TRBJ2-7; v_call: TRBV2; cdr3_aa: CASNLRVDRMYF
j_call: TRBJ2-7; v_call: TRBV20-1; cdr3_aa: CSASSARALGEQYF
j_call: TRBJ1-2; v_call: TRBV12-3/TRBV12-4; cdr3_aa: CASSLRTGYYGYTF